Shown below are 31 T cell receptor beta chains from a single sample sequenced in a study of T-cell reconstitution after alpha-beta-depleted transplantation in children. Construction of the TCRbeta library involved unique molecular identifiers. TCRdb recomputed calls from the PCR reads with MiXCR, one row per CDR3 protein. The table has around 500,000 distinct CDR3 sequences, around 12% seen once. The sequencing here drew on PBMCs from the stem cell graft donor, taken from the stem cell graft. The receptors here all came from a human donor who donated a stem cell graft to a child with combined immunodeficiency.

This clonotype was found many times. The CDR3 sequence: CASSQDDRPNGEAFF. CDR3 sequence (DNA): TGTGCCAGCAGCCAAGACGACAGGCCCAATGGTGAAGCTTTCTTT. The rearrangement joins TRBV4-2 to TRBJ1-1; possible D gene TRBD1, 6 bases. The CDR3 sequence is 15 residues long. The V gene lost 0 bases and the J gene lost 7 bases, with 15 bases spanning the gap. Germline-derived CDR1 and CDR2 are LGHNA and YNFKEQ.

This clonotype was counted at least ten times. A single base separates this from a much larger clone, so it may be a read error. This chain links TRBV2 with TRBJ2-3, with D hard to call. This CDR3 is built from 14 residues. Germline loops: CDR1 SNHLY, CDR2 FYNNEI. V lost 3 bases and J lost 2, with 9 bases in between. The CDR3 is CASSDWVNTDTQYF. CDR3 coding DNA: TGTGCCAGCAGTGATTGGGTAAACACAGATACGCAGTATTTT.

Only a few counts were recorded for this clonotype. The V and J genes are TRBV20-1 and TRBJ2-7, with D maybe TRBD2 (6 bases). This CDR3 spans 14 amino acids. The germline gives CDR1 DFQATT, CDR2 SNEGSKA (reference sequence). V was shortened by 0 bases and J by 2 bases, with 11 bases between the two germline ends. CDR3 region: CSARDWRGPYEQYF. The CDR3 DNA reads TGCAGTGCTAGAGATTGGAGGGGCCCCTACGAGCAGTACTTC.

This clonotype has more than one count but fewer than ten. The genes are TRBV5-1 and TRBJ2-5; D uncertain. There are 16 residues in the CDR3. Germline V gene data show CDR1 as SGHRS and CDR2 as YFSETQ. Trimming took 1 base from V and 2 from J, leaving 15 bases between them. The CDR3 region has the DNA TGCGCCAGCAGCTTGAGCCCCATAGGGTGGCAAGAGACCCAGTACTTC. Protein sequence: CASSLSPIGWQETQYF.

In this sample, this clonotype turned up many times. The chain couples TRBV20-1 to TRBJ2-3; TRBD2 matches 10 bases. The CDR3 length is 15 residues. Germline lookup yields CDR1 DFQATT and CDR2 SNEGSKA (reference sequence). V shed 7 bases and J 3 bases; nucleotides not matched to a gene: 10. Here the CDR3 reads CSEDLAGAWTDTQYF. The CDR3 DNA is TGCAGTGAAGACCTAGCGGGGGCGTGGACAGATACGCAGTATTTT.

The sample holds many counts of this clonotype. The chain carries TRBV12-3 or TRBV12-4 and TRBJ1-4, with TRBD1 matching 11 bases. The CDR3 has 17 residues. Trimming cost V 7 bases and J 7 bases; bases outside gene matches: 14. The CDR3 region has the DNA TGTGCCAGCACCCTTGGGGGACAGGGGGGTAGTGGTGAAAAACTGTTTTTT. This translates into CASTLGGQGGSGEKLFF.

This clonotype appeared a few times. The CDR3 DNA follows: TGCAGCGTTGAAGATCGGGGATTGACAGGGTTCACAGATACGCAGTATTTT. Translation: CSVEDRGLTGFTDTQYF. The chain recombines TRBV29-1 with TRBJ2-3; 7 bases are a match to TRBD1. Germline trimming cut 0 bases from V and 2 bases from J; bases unmatched to any gene: 11. The CDR3 length is 17 residues. Germline loops: CDR1 SQVTM, CDR2 ANQGSEA.

This clonotype was seen ten or more times. The chain is built from TRBV20-1 and TRBJ2-5, with TRBD2 matching 10 bases. The CDR3 sequence is 15 residues long. V was pared by 3 bases and J by 2 bases, with 6 bases of the junction left unmatched. Germline lookup yields CDR1 DFQATT and CDR2 SNEGSKA (reference sequence). CDR3 amino acids: CSASPRTSGQETQYF. Written as DNA, the CDR3 is TGCAGTGCTAGTCCTCGGACTAGCGGTCAAGAGACCCAGTACTTC.

In its sample, this clonotype was seen many times. The genes are TRBV24-1 and TRBJ2-1; 8 positions agree with TRBD1. CDR1 is KGHDR and CDR2 is SFDVKD in the germline V gene. The V segment lost 4 bases and the J segment 7 bases; nucleotides outside the gene matches: 8. CDR3 length equals 15 residues. The CDR3, as DNA: TGTGCCACCAGTGACCCAGGGGGCCAGATGAATGAGCAGTTCTTC. The encoded protein is CATSDPGGQMNEQFF.

There are a few counts of this clonotype. The chain couples TRBV5-1 to TRBJ2-7; perhaps TRBD2 as D (6 bases). Trimming removed 4 bases at V and 2 bases at J, with 13 bases between. The germline V gene has CDR1 SGHRS and CDR2 YFSETQ. The CDR3 sequence is 14 residues long. This CDR3 is CASSLRDFPYEQYF. In DNA, the CDR3 is TGCGCCAGCAGCCTCCGGGACTTCCCCTACGAGCAGTACTTC.

In this sample, this clonotype turned up a few times. The rearrangement links TRBV29-1 to TRBJ2-1, with D possibly being TRBD2 (5 bases). The germline V gene encodes CDR1 SQVTM and CDR2 ANQGSEA. V was shortened by 3 bases and J by 4 bases, with 10 bases between the two germline ends. The CDR3 has 13 residues. The CDR3 reads CSVDPAAYNEQFF. As DNA, the CDR3 is TGCAGCGTTGACCCAGCGGCATACAATGAGCAGTTCTTC.

This clonotype appeared many times. The chain links TRBV5-1 to TRBJ2-5, with 10 bases that match TRBD2. The V and J ends lost 0 bases and 3 bases, in that order; junction bases with no gene match: 2. The CDR3 is made up of 15 amino acids. Germline V gives CDR1 SGHRS, CDR2 YFSETQ. The CDR3 nucleotides read TGCGCCAGCAGCTTGGGGACTAGCGGTAAAGAGACCCAGTACTTC. Translating gives CASSLGTSGKETQYF.

V gene TRBV11-2 combines with J gene TRBJ2-3, with D maybe TRBD1 (5 bases). The CDR3 runs 16 residues. The V and J ends lost 1 base and 2 bases respectively, with 13 bases between them. Germline assignment: CDR1 SGHAT and CDR2 FQNNGV. The CDR3 nucleotides read TGTGCCAGCAGCTTAGTCTGGACAAGAGACACAGATACGCAGTATTTT. Its translation: CASSLVWTRDTDTQYF.

V gene TRBV4-3 combines with J gene TRBJ2-7, with unresolved D. V was trimmed by 2 bases and J by 3 bases, leaving 8 bases between them. This CDR3 contains 13 residues. From germline, CDR1 is LGHNA and CDR2 YSLEER. This CDR3 is CASSQMVGYEQYF. The CDR3 DNA reads TGCGCCAGCAGCCAAATGGTTGGCTACGAGCAGTACTTC.

This clonotype was observed a handful of times. V and J are TRBV27 and TRBJ2-7; D is unclear. Germline loops: CDR1 MNHEY, CDR2 SMNVEV (reference sequence). Trimming removed 7 bases at V and 6 bases at J, with 19 bases between. The CDR3 has 14 amino acids. The CDR3 DNA follows: TGTGCCAGCAAATCAGGCCTACCGGCCGGCGAGCAGTACTTC. It yields the protein CASKSGLPAGEQYF.

There are a few counts of this clonotype. A read error may account for a junction end that differs from germline. The rearrangement joins TRBV7-9 to TRBJ2-1; D may correspond to TRBD1 or TRBD2 (5 bases each). This CDR3 spans 12 amino acids. CDR1 is SEHNR, CDR2 FQNEAQ, per germline (reference sequence). Here the CDR3 DNA reads TGCTCGGGACGGGGTGTGGACAATGAGCAGTTCTTC. Translated, it gives CSGRGVDNEQFF.

The chain has TRBV20-1 and TRBJ2-1; TRBD2 matches 15 bases. The V gene end was trimmed by 3 bases and the J gene end by 8 bases; junction bases not matched to a gene: 5. The CDR3 has 15 residues. Germline CDR1 is DFQATT and CDR2 is SNEGSKA (reference sequence). The CDR3 region has the DNA TGCAGTGCTAGGGGACTAGCGGGGGGTTTGGATGAGCAGTTCTTC. Translation gives CSARGLAGGLDEQFF.

This sequence joins TRBV29-1 and TRBJ2-3; D gene ambiguous. Germline V gene data show CDR1 as SQVTM and CDR2 as ANQGSEA. Trimming removed 2 bases at V and 6 bases at J, with 9 bases between. The CDR3 loop spans 12 amino acids. The CDR3 sequence is CSVESVADTQYF. In nucleotides, the CDR3 is TGCAGCGTTGAATCCGTGGCTGATACGCAGTATTTT.

The V and J genes are TRBV19 and TRBJ2-7; 10 nucleotides align to TRBD1. The CDR3 has 15 residues. The V gene's germline CDR1 is LNHDA and CDR2 SQIVND (reference sequence). V was pared by 3 bases and J by 6 bases, with 8 bases of the junction left unmatched. CDR3 residues: CASSIPSDRGREQYF. The CDR3, as DNA: TGTGCCAGTAGTATCCCCTCCGACAGGGGGCGCGAGCAGTACTTC.

The V gene is TRBV7-8, the J gene TRBJ2-3; the match to TRBD1 covers 7 bases. The CDR3 totals 16 residues. Germline-derived CDR1 and CDR2 are SGHVS and FQNEAQ. With V trimmed by 4 bases and J by 2 bases, 9 bases remained unmatched. The CDR3 DNA reads as TGTGCCAGCAGCTCCTCAACAGGGGCTTCCACAGATACGCAGTATTTT. This sequence encodes CASSSSTGASTDTQYF.

This clonotype was seen more than once but under ten times. This rearrangement joins TRBV11-2 to TRBJ2-3; D is tentatively TRBD1 or TRBD2 (5 bases each). CDR1 is SGHAT and CDR2 is FQNNGV in the germline V gene. The ends were cut back, 5 bases at V and 4 bases at J, with 16 bases in the middle. This CDR3 contains 15 residues. For the CDR3, the DNA is TGTGCCAGCAGCCGGGGACCGATATTGCCAGATACGCAGTATTTT. Residues: CASSRGPILPDTQYF.

This clonotype was observed at least ten times. The genes are TRBV29-1 and TRBJ2-3; TRBD1 might be the D (5 bases). Germline V gene lookup returns CDR1 SQVTM and CDR2 ANQGSEA. CDR3 length equals 13 residues. V gave up 6 bases and J gave up 3 bases, with 13 bases separating them. The CDR3 coding sequence is TGCAGCGTCGGCGGCAGGGTTACAGATACGCAGTATTTT. Encoded protein: CSVGGRVTDTQYF.

This clonotype was observed at least ten times. The chain couples TRBV3-1 to TRBJ2-1; D is possibly TRBD2 (6 bases). CDR1 and CDR2 from the germline V gene are LGHDT and YNNKEL (reference sequence). V was cut by 6 bases and J by 0 bases, with 9 bases left in between. The CDR3 is 14 amino acids. The CDR3 DNA follows: TGTGCCAGCAGAGGAGCGGGCTCCTACAATGAGCAGTTCTTC. Protein sequence: CASRGAGSYNEQFF.

The rearrangement uses TRBV10-3 and TRBJ2-2; the match to TRBD2 covers 9 bases. Germline V gene sequence: CDR1 ENHRY, CDR2 SYGVKD. The CDR3 extends over 15 amino acids. The J segment lost 0 bases and the V segment lost 5 bases, leaving 1 base of the junction unmatched. The CDR3 region is CAISSGRTNTGELFF. The CDR3 DNA follows: TGTGCCATCAGTAGCGGGAGGACGAACACCGGGGAGCTGTTTTTT.

The chain carries TRBV30 and TRBJ2-1, with a tentative D call TRBD1 (5 bases). V lost 3 bases and J 6 bases, leaving 15 bases between the germline ends. This CDR3 is 14 amino acids long. CDR1 GTSNPN and CDR2 SVGIG come from the germline V gene (reference sequence). CDR3 nucleotides: TGTGCCTGGAGGAGGCAGGGTCTCTCCAATGAGCAGTTCTTC. Residues: CAWRRQGLSNEQFF.

The rearrangement links TRBV7-2 to TRBJ2-7, with TRBD2 matching 8 bases. The CDR3 length is 16 residues. The trim removed 4 bases at V and 0 bases at J, leaving 8 bases unmatched. Germline CDR1 is SGHTA and CDR2 is FQGNSA. This chain's CDR3 is CASSWGLAGLSYEQYF. In nucleotides, the CDR3 is TGTGCCAGCAGCTGGGGTCTAGCGGGCCTCTCCTACGAGCAGTACTTC.

The rearrangement uses TRBV6-2 or TRBV6-3 and TRBJ2-1, with 8 nucleotides matching TRBD1. Trimming cost V 6 bases and J 2 bases; bases outside gene matches: 6. CDR3 length: 15 residues. Per germline, CDR1 MNHEY and CDR2 SVGEGT. The CDR3 loop reads CASSGGQDPYNEQFF. The CDR3 DNA is TGTGCCAGCAGCGGGGGACAGGATCCCTACAATGAGCAGTTCTTC.

This clonotype was seen a handful of times. The J gene is TRBJ2-2, the V gene TRBV20-1; 13 bases line up with TRBD2. Germline loops: CDR1 DFQATT, CDR2 SNEGSKA (reference sequence). The CDR3 is made up of 17 amino acids. With V trimmed by 0 bases and J by 4 bases, 5 bases remained unmatched. The CDR3 DNA is TGCAGTGCTAGAGATTCGACTAGCGGGAGGCTCACCGGGGAGCTGTTTTTT. Translated, it gives CSARDSTSGRLTGELFF.

In its sample, this clonotype was seen a few times. The V and J genes are TRBV27 and TRBJ2-7; tentatively, D is TRBD2 (6 bases). Trimming stripped 6 bases from V and 5 bases from J, with 20 bases between. The CDR3 contains 15 residues. Germline lookup yields CDR1 MNHEY and CDR2 SMNVEV (reference sequence). The CDR3, as DNA: TGTGCCAGCAGCGCCCCCGGTGCGGGAAGCGACGAGCAGTACTTC. Translation: CASSAPGAGSDEQYF.

This clonotype has just a few counts. The gene calls are TRBV15 and TRBJ2-3; 8 bases are a match to TRBD1. V lost 4 bases and J lost 1; bases outside the gene matches: 7. Looked up from germline, CDR1 is LNHNV and CDR2 is YYDKDF (reference sequence). The CDR3 consists of 16 residues. For the CDR3, the DNA is TGTGCCACCAGCACCTATGGACAGGGCGGCACAGATACGCAGTATTTT. This translates into CATSTYGQGGTDTQYF. Full variable domain (remainder filled in from reference TRBV15 and TRBJ2-3): DAMVIQNPRYQVTQFGKPVTLSCSQTLNHNVMYWYQQKSSQAPKLLFHYYDKDFNNEADTPDNFQSRRPNTSFCFLDIRSPGLGDTAMYLCATSTYGQGGTDTQYFGPGTRLTVL.

V is TRBV5-6 and J is TRBJ2-7, with 9 bases fitting TRBD1. There are 13 residues in the CDR3. Germline V lookup: CDR1 SGHDT, CDR2 YYEEEE. V lost 4 bases and J lost 5; bases outside the gene matches: 4. The CDR3 DNA sequence: TGTGCCAGCAGCGGCGGGACAGGGCACGAGCAGTACTTC. Translating gives CASSGGTGHEQYF.